This TCR beta chain is from a study of blood T cell repertoires in COVID-19. Study-wide context: COVID-19 samples from acute and convalescent phases originated in the United States, Italy and Spain.

V lost 2 bases, J lost 1 base, and 4 bases stayed unmatched. The CDR3 extends over 17 amino acids. Per germline, CDR1 MNHNS and CDR2 SASEGT. Here immunoSEQ multiplex PCR was the method, and the copy in TCRdb shows in-frame clones only, minus some. The sample includes about 92,000 clones, roughly 85% seen only once; the top ten take about 18%. Patients from Seattle were sampled longitudinally, starting during active infection. This sequence was found in a woman aged 60-75 years with COVID-19, enrolled during active disease. The chain joins TRBV6-1 to TRBJ2-5, with 13 bases matching TRBD2. The sample consisted of peripheral blood. CDR3: CASSELGTSGAQETQYF. As DNA, the CDR3 is TGTGCCAGCAGTGAACTCGGGACTAGCGGGGCCCAAGAGACCCAGTACTTC.